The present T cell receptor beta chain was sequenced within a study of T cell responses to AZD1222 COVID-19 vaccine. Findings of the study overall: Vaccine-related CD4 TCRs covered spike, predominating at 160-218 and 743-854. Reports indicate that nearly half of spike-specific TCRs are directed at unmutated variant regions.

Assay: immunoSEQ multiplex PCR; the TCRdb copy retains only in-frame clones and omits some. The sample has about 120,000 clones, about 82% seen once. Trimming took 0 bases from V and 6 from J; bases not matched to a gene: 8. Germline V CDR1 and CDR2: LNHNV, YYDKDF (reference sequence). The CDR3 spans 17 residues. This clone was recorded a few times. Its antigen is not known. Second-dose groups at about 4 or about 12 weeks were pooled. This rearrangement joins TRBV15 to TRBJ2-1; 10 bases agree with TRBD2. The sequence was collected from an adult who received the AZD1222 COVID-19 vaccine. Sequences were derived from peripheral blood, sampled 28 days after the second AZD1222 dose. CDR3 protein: CATSRELSGRAINEQFF. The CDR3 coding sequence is TGTGCCACCAGCAGAGAGTTGAGCGGGAGGGCCATCAATGAGCAGTTCTTC.